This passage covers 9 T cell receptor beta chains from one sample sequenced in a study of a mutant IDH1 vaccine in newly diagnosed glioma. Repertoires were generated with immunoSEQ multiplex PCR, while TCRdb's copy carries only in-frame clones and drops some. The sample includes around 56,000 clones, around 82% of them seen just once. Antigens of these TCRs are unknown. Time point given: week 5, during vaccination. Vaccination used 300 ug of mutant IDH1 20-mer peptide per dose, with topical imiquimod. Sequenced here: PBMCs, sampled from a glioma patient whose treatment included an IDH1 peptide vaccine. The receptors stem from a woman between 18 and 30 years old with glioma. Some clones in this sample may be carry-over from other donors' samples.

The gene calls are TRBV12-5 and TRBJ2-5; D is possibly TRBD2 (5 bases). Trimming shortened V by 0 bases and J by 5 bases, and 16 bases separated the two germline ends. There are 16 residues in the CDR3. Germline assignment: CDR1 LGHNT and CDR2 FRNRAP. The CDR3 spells CASGLVLKGGGETQYF. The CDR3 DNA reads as TGTGCTAGTGGTTTGGTCCTAAAAGGAGGTGGGGAGACCCAGTACTTC.

As DNA, the CDR3 is TGTGCCAGCAGTTACTCGGGGAGGGGCACTGAAGCTTTCTTT. Protein: CASSYSGRGTEAFF. The chain joins TRBV6-5 to TRBJ1-1; maybe TRBD1 (5 bases). Germline values: CDR1 MNHEY, CDR2 SVGAGI. This CDR3 has 14 amino acids. Trimming took 0 bases from V and 4 from J, leaving 9 bases between them.

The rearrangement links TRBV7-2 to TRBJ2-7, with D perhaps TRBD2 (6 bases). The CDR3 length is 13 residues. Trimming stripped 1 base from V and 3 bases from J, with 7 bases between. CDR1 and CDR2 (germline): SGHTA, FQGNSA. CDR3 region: CASSLEEGYEQYF. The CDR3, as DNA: TGTGCCAGCAGCTTAGAGGAGGGCTACGAGCAGTACTTC.

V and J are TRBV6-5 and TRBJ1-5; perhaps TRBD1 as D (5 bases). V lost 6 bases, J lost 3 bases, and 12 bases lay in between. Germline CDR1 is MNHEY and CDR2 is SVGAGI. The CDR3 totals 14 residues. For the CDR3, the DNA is TGTGCCAGCAGCCCTCGGACAACCAATCAGCCCCAGCATTTT. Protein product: CASSPRTTNQPQHF.

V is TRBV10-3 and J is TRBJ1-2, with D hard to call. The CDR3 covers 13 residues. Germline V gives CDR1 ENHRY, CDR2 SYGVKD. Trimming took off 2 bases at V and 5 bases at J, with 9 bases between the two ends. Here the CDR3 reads CAISETDFYGYTF. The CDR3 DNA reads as TGTGCCATCAGTGAGACAGATTTTTATGGCTACACCTTC.

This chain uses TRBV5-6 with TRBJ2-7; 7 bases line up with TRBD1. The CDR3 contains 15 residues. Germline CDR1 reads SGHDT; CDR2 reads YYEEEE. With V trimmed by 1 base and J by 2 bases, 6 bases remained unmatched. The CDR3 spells CASSLPPGGPYEQYF. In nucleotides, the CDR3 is TGTGCCAGCAGCTTGCCCCCAGGGGGTCCCTACGAGCAGTACTTC.

CDR3 amino acids: CASSLRGRGNTIYF. Here the CDR3 DNA reads TGTGCCAGCAGCTTGCGGGGAAGAGGAAACACCATATATTTT. V usage is TRBV5-4 and J usage is TRBJ1-3; D remains ambiguous. Germline-derived CDR1 and CDR2 are SGHNT and YYREEE (reference sequence). The CDR3 runs 14 residues. Trimming removed 1 base from V and 4 bases from J, with 9 bases in between.

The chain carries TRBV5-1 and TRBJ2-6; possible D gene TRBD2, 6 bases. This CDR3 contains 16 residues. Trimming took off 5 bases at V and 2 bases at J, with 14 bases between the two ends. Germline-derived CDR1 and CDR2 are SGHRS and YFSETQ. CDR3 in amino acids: CASRSPGGAGANVLTF. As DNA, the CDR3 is TGCGCCAGCAGATCCCCGGGCGGGGCTGGGGCCAACGTCCTGACTTTC.

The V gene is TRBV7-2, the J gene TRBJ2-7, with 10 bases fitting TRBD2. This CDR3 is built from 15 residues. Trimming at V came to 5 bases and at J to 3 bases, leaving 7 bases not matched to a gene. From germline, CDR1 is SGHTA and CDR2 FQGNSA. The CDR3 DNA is TGTGCCAGCAGCATTCTAGCGGGGGCCAACTACGAGCAGTACTTC. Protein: CASSILAGANYEQYF.